These T cell receptor beta chains were read from a single sample in a study of technical replicates of blood from four donors. Measured with immunoSEQ multiplex PCR; TCRdb has only the in-frame clones, and not every one. The sample lists nearly 70,000 clones; roughly 92% were seen once. Sequenced material: PBMCs. Receptors originate from a human donor in good health. Some clones in this sample may be carry-over from other donors' samples. Each CDR3 is given with its conserved first and last residue. A D gene is named only where the DNA matches it firmly. Part of the rows lack a size; the others show once, few, many or a class for expanded clones.

v_call	j_call	clone_size	d_call	cdr3_length	cdr3_aa	cdr3_nt
TRBV28	TRBJ2-7	-	-	11	CASSFRGEQYF	TGTGCCAGCAGTTTCAGGGGCGAGCAGTACTTC
TRBV7-6	TRBJ2-3	-	TRBD1	14	CASSLGRGQDTQYF	TGTGCCAGCAGCTTAGGCAGGGGGCAGGATACGCAGTATTTT
TRBV9	TRBJ2-3	-	-	16	CASSVGGLAMTDTQYF	TGTGCCAGCAGCGTAGGTGGGCTAGCGATGACAGATACGCAGTATTTT
TRBV7-2	TRBJ2-3	-	-	16	CASSRRLGMSTDTQYF	TGTGCCAGCAGCCGAAGACTGGGTATGAGCACAGATACGCAGTATTTT
TRBV4-3	TRBJ2-1	-	TRBD2	15	CASSRLERGGREQFF	TGCGCCAGCAGCCGCCTGGAGCGGGGGGGCCGGGAGCAGTTCTTC
TRBV12-1	TRBJ2-1	-	-	16	CASSFLRGPHNNEQFF	TGTGCCAGCAGCTTTTTACGAGGGCCTCACAACAATGAGCAGTTCTTC
TRBV2	TRBJ2-5	-	TRBD2	15	CASSSEAGGLETQYF	TGTGCCAGCAGTTCTGAAGCGGGGGGCCTAGAGACCCAGTACTTC
TRBV5-8	TRBJ1-5	-	-	15	CASSWGDRFGQPQHF	TGTGCCAGCAGCTGGGGCGACAGGTTCGGGCAGCCCCAGCATTTT
TRBV20-1	TRBJ1-1	-	-	11	CSANKNTEAFF	TGCAGTGCTAACAAGAACACTGAAGCTTTCTTT
TRBV4-1	TRBJ1-2	-	TRBD1	14	CASSPRDRGSGYTF	TGCGCCAGCAGCCCCCGGGACAGGGGGTCTGGCTACACCTTC
TRBV2	TRBJ2-7	once	TRBD2	14	CASSEPREGWEQYF	TGTGCCAGCAGTGAACCCAGGGAGGGGTGGGAGCAGTACTTC
TRBV14	TRBJ1-2	-	-	17	CASSQRLLNRANYGYTF	TGTGCCAGCAGCCAGCGCCTCCTTAATAGAGCTAACTATGGCTACACCTTC
TRBV10-3	TRBJ2-6	-	TRBD1	16	CAINSGQPSGANVLTF	TGTGCCATCAACTCGGGACAGCCATCTGGGGCCAACGTCCTGACTTTC
TRBV29-1	TRBJ2-1	-	-	12	CSVVRGVDEQFF	TGCAGCGTTGTCAGGGGGGTCGATGAGCAGTTCTTC
TRBV2	TRBJ1-2	-	TRBD1	14	CASSEDRTNYGYTF	TGTGCCAGCAGTGAGGACAGGACCAACTATGGCTACACCTTC
TRBV7-6	TRBJ2-1	-	TRBD2	15	CASSFSGGVYNEQFF	TGTGCCAGCAGCTTTTCCGGGGGGGTCTACAATGAGCAGTTCTTC
TRBV5-1	TRBJ1-1	-	-	17	CASSLGLSFYLNTEAFF	TGCGCCAGCAGCTTGGGACTGAGCTTTTACCTGAACACTGAAGCTTTCTTT
TRBV7-2	TRBJ1-1	few	-	13	CASSQGQGGEAFF	TGTGCCAGCAGCCAAGGGCAGGGCGGTGAAGCTTTCTTT
TRBV7-8	TRBJ2-7	few	-	14	CASRRQGTVYEQYF	TGTGCCAGCAGAAGGCAGGGAACTGTCTACGAGCAGTACTTC
TRBV5-1	TRBJ2-7	-	TRBD1	15	CASSVQGGQVGEQYF	TGCGCCAGCAGCGTCCAAGGGGGACAGGTTGGCGAGCAGTACTTC
TRBV7-3	TRBJ2-1	-	TRBD1	15	CASSWTGGRYNEQFF	TGTGCCAGCAGTTGGACAGGGGGGAGGTACAATGAGCAGTTCTTC
TRBV7-2	TRBJ1-1	few	-	14	CASSYWGLSTEAFF	TGTGCCAGCAGCTATTGGGGGCTGAGCACTGAAGCTTTCTTT
TRBV7-3	TRBJ2-7	-	TRBD2	15	CASSLGTSPPYEQYF	TGTGCCAGCAGCTTGGGGACTAGCCCGCCCTACGAGCAGTACTTC
TRBV7-2	TRBJ1-2	-	-	14	CASSPLGVDYGYTF	TGTGCCAGCAGCCCCCTCGGGGTTGACTATGGCTACACCTTC
TRBV11-1	TRBJ2-7	-	-	15	CASSRGAGAGYEQYF	TGTGCCAGCAGCCGTGGGGCAGGGGCGGGCTACGAGCAGTACTTC
TRBV5-1	TRBJ1-3	-	TRBD1	14	CASSSGGGGNTIYF	TGCGCCAGCAGCTCAGGGGGCGGTGGAAACACCATATATTTT
TRBV18	TRBJ1-5	few	TRBD1	16	CASSSKVTGGGQPQHF	TGTGCCAGCTCATCCAAGGTAACAGGGGGCGGACAGCCCCAGCATTTT
TRBV6-5	TRBJ2-5	-	-	13	CASSFRFQETQYF	TGTGCCAGCAGTTTCAGGTTCCAAGAGACCCAGTACTTC
TRBV14	TRBJ1-5	-	-	13	CASSQVGNQPQHF	TGTGCCAGCAGCCAAGTAGGCAATCAGCCCCAGCATTTT
TRBV5-1	TRBJ2-7	-	TRBD2	16	CASSLVTASGTSEQYF	TGCGCCAGCAGCTTGGTCACCGCTAGCGGGACAAGCGAGCAGTACTTC
TRBV27	TRBJ2-7	-	TRBD1	19	CASSLSWDSVTPSPYEQYF	TGTGCCAGCAGTTTATCCTGGGACAGCGTAACCCCTTCTCCCTACGAGCAGTACTTC
TRBV5-4	TRBJ1-2	-	TRBD1	12	CASSPGGYGYTF	TGTGCCAGCAGCCCAGGGGGGTATGGCTACACCTTC
TRBV25-1	TRBJ1-1	-	-	15	CASSDARVLNTEAFF	TGTGCCAGCAGTGATGCCCGGGTACTGAACACTGAAGCTTTCTTT